The T cell receptor beta chain described here comes from a study of shared clonotypes between healthy human individuals. Germline V CDR1 and CDR2: MDHEN, SYDVKM. The V end was cut by 6 bases, the J end by 2 bases, with 5 bases between. CDR3 length: 13 residues. This table comes from immunoSEQ multiplex PCR, and its TCRdb copy is limited to in-frame clones, with some not included. The table has some 680,000 clones, roughly 72% seen once. This chain joins TRBV28 and TRBJ2-6; unclear D gene. This clonotype originated in a woman aged 25 to 39 in good health. The sample was memory CD4+ T cells sorted from blood. Subset denoted: CD45RA-negative fraction. CDR3 protein: CASSPAGANVLTF. The CDR3 DNA reads TGTGCCAGCAGCCCCGCTGGGGCCAACGTCCTGACTTTC.